The 8 T cell receptor gamma chains presented below share a single source sample, sequenced in a study of gamma-delta chains in newborns, infants, children. TCRdb re-called the reads using CATT. Of 2,500 to 3,500 gamma-chain clones listed, under 30% are singletons. Sequencing was done on a sample of blood. These receptors came from a child who was a newborn, infant or young child, either healthy, febrile or measles-vaccinated (not recorded which).

On this clone itself: With only one base between it and a far larger clone, this is likely a read error. The chain recombines TRGV3 with TRGJ1 or TRGJ2. The junction had 7 bases not matched to a gene; V was cut back by 0 bases and J by 14 bases. Germline CDR1 and CDR2: VTNTFY and YDVSTARD (reference sequence). This CDR3 is 11 amino acids long. As DNA, the CDR3 is TGTGCCACCTGGGACAGGCGTGAGGAACTCTTT. This translates into CATWDRREELF.

By frequency in the sample, this clone is medium-sized. Here the CDR3 DNA reads TGTGCCTTGTGGGGCAAAATAAAAGAGTTGGGCAAAAAAATCAAGGTATTT. This translates into CALWGKIKELGKKIKVF. The chain uses TRGV9 and TRGJP. The germline gives CDR1 GITISATS, CDR2 ISYDGTV (reference sequence). The V segment lost 5 bases and the J segment 5 bases; nucleotides outside the gene matches: 9. CDR3 length equals 17 residues.

The rearrangement uses TRGV9 and TRGJP. The CDR3 extends over 18 amino acids. The trim removed 3 bases at V and 4 bases at J, leaving 9 bases unmatched. Germline CDR1 GITISATS, CDR2 ISYDGTV (reference sequence). CDR3 nucleotide sequence: TGTGCCTTGTGGGAGCAGGCGGCACAAGAGTTGGGCAAAAAAATCAAGGTATTT. Protein sequence: CALWEQAAQELGKKIKVF.

Remarks on this clone: The sample holds other DNA sequences that translate to the same CDR3. The rearrangement joins TRGV9 to TRGJP. Losses at the gene ends were 0 bases for V and 6 bases for J; bases not matched to a gene: 5. Germline V gives CDR1 GITISATS, CDR2 ISYDGTV (reference sequence). This CDR3 has 17 amino acids. The CDR3 spells CALWEVGRELGKKIKVF. The CDR3 bases are TGTGCCTTGTGGGAGGTGGGCCGAGAGTTGGGCAAAAAAATCAAGGTATTT.

This clone was counted a few times. Within the sample, other DNA sequences also encode this same CDR3. This rearrangement joins TRGV9 to TRGJP. The V gene's germline CDR1 is GITISATS and CDR2 ISYDGTV (reference sequence). This CDR3 contains 17 residues. Germline trimming cut 3 bases from V and 4 bases from J; bases unmatched to any gene: 6. The chain's CDR3 is CALWESLQELGKKIKVF. The CDR3 coding sequence is TGTGCCTTGTGGGAGTCTCTACAAGAGTTGGGCAAAAAAATCAAGGTATTT.

The chain couples TRGV9 to TRGJ1 or TRGJ2. The junction had 13 bases not matched to a gene; V was cut back by 5 bases and J by 3 bases. The CDR3 consists of 15 residues. The germline V gene encodes CDR1 GITISATS and CDR2 ISYDGTV (reference sequence). The CDR3 region is CALWGAPEGYYKKLF. The CDR3 DNA reads TGTGCCTTGTGGGGAGCTCCGGAAGGTTATTATAAGAAACTCTTT.

This clone was seen a few times. V and J are TRGV9 and TRGJP. There are 18 residues in the CDR3. V lost 2 bases, J lost 7 bases, and 11 bases stayed unmatched. Germline V gives CDR1 GITISATS, CDR2 ISYDGTV (reference sequence). CDR3 DNA sequence: TGTGCCTTGTGGGAGGCCCGGCGTTTTGAGTTGGGCAAAAAAATCAAGGTATTT. Translation: CALWEARRFELGKKIKVF.

The rearrangement links TRGV9 to TRGJ1 or TRGJ2. With 0 bases clipped from V and 9 bases from J, the junction kept 5 bases outside the gene matches. CDR1 and CDR2 from the germline V gene are GITISATS and ISYDGTV (reference sequence). This CDR3 is 12 amino acids long. CDR3 in amino acids: CALWEVLGKKLF. DNA of the CDR3: TGTGCCTTGTGGGAGGTGCTTGGTAAGAAACTCTTT.